Detailed here is one T cell receptor beta chain. These data come from a study of tumor-infiltrating lymphocytes in oesophageal squamous cell carcinoma. TCRdb re-called the PCR reads with MiXCR, one entry per CDR3 protein. The data show roughly 14,000 distinct CDR3 sequences, with roughly half seen just once and 14% held by the top ten. What was sequenced was blood. This TCR came from a male donor with esophageal squamous cell carcinoma.

The CDR3 DNA sequence: TGTGCCAGCAACCTGCGGGAGGTCCAAGAGACCCAGTACTTC. Amino acid sequence: CASNLREVQETQYF. The chain links TRBV7-6 to TRBJ2-5; TRBD2 aligns across 8 bases. CDR1 is SGHVS, CDR2 FNYEAQ, per germline. V gave up 7 bases and J gave up 1 base; unmatched junction bases: 5. This CDR3 contains 14 residues.